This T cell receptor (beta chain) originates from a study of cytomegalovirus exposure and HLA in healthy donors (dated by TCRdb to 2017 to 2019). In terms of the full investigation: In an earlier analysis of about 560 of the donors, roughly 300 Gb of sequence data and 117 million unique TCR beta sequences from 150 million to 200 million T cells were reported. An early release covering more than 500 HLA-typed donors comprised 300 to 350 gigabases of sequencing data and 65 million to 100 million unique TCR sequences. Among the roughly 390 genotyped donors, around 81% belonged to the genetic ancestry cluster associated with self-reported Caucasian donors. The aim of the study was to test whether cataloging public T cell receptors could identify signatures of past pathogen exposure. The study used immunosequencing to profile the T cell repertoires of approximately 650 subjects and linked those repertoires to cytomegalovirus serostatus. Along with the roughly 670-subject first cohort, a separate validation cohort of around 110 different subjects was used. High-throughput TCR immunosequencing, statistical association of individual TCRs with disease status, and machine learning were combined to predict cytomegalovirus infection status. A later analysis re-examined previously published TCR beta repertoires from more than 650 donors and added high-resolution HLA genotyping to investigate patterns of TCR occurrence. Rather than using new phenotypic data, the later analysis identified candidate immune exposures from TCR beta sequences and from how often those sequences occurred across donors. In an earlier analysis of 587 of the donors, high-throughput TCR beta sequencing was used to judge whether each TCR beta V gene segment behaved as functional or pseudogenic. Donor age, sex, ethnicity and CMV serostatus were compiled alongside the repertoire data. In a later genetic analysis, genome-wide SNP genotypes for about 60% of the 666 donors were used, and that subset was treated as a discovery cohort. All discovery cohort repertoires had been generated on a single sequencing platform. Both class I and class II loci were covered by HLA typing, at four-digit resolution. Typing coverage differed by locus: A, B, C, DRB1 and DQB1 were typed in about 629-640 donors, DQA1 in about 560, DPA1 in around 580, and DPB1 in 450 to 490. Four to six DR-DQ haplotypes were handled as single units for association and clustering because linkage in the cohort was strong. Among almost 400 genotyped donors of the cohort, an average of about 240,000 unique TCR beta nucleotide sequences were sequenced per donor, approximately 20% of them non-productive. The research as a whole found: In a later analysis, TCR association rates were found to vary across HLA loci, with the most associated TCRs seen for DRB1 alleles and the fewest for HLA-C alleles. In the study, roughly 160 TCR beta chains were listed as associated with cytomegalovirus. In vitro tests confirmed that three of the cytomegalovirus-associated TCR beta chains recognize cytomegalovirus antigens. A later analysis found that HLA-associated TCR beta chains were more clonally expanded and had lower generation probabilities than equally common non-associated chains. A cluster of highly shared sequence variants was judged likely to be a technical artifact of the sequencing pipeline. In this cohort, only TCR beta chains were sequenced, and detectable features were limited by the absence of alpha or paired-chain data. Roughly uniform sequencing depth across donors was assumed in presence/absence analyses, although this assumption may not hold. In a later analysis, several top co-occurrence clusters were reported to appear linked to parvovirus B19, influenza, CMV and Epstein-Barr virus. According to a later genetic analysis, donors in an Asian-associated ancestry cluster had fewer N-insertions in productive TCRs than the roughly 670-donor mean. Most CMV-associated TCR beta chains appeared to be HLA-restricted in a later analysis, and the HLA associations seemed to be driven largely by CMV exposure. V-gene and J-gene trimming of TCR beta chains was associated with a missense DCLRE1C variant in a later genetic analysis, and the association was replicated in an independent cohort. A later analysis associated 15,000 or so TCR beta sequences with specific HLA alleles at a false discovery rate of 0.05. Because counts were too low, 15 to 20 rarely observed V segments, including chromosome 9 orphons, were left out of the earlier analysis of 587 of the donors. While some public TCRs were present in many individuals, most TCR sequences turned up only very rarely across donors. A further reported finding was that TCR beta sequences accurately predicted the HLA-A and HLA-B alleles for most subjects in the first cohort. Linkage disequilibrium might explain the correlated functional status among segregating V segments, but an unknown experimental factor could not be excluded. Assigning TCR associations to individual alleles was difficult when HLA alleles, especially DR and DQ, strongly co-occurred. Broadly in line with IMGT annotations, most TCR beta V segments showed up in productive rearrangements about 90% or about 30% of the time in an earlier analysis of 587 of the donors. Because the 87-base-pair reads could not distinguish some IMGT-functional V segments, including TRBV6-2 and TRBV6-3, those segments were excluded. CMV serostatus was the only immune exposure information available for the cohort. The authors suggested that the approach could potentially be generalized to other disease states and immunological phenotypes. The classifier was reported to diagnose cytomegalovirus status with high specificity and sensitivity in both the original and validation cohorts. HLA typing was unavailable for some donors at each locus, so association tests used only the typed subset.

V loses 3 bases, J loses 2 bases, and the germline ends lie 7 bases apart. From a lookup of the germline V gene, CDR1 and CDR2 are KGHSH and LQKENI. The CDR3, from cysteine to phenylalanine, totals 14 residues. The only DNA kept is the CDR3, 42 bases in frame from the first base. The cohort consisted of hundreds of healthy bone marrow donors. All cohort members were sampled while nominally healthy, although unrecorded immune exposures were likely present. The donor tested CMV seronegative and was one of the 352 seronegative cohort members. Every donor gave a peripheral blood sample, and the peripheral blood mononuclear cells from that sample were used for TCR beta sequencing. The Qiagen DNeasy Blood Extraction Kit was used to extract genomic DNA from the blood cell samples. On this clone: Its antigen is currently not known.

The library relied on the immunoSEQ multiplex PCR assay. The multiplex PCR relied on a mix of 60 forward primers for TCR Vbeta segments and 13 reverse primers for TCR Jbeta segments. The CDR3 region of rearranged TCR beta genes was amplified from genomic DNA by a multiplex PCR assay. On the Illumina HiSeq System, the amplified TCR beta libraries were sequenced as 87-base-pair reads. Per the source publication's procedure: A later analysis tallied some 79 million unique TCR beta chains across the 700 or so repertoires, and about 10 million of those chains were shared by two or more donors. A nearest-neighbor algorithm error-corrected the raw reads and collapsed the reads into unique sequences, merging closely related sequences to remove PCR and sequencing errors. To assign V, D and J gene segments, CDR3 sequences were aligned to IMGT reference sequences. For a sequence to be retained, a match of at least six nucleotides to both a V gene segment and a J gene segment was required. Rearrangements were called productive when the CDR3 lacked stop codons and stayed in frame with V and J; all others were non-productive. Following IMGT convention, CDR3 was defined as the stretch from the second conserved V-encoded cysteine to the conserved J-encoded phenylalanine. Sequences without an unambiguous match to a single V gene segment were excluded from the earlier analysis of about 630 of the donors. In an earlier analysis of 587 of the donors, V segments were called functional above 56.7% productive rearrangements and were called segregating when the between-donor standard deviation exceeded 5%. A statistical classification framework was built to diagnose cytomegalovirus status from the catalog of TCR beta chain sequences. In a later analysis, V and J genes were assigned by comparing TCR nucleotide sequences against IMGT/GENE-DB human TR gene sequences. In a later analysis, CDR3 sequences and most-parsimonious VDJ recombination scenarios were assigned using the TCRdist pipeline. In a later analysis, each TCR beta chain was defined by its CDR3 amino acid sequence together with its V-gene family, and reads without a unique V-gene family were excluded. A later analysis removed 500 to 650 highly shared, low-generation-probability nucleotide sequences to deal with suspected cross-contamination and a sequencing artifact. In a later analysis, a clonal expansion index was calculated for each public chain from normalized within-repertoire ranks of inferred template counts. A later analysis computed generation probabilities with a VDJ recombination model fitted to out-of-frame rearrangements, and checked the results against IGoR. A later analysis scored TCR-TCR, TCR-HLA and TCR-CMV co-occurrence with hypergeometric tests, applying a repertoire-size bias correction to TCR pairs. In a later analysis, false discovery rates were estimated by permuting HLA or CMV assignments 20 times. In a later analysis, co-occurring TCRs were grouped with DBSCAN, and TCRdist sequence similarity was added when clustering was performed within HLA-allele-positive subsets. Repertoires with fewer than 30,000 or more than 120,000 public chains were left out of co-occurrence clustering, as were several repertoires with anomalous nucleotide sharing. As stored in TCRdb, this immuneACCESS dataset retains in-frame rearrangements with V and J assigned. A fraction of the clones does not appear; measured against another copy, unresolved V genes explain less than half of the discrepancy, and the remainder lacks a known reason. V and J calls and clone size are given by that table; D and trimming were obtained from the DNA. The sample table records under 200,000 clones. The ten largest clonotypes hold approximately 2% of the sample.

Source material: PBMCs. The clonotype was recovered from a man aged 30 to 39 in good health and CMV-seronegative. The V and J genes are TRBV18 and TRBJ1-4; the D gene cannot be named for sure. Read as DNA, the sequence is TGTGCCAGCTCACCCCCAGGCACTAATGAAAAACTGTTTTTT. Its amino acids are CASSPPGTNEKLFF.